The present entry profiles one TCR beta chain with its context. The CDR3 sequence is 15 residues long. Trimming stripped 0 bases from V and 6 bases from J, with 15 bases between. Germline lookup yields CDR1 GTSNPN and CDR2 SVGIG (reference sequence). The PCR made use of 60 Vbeta and 13 Jbeta primers. Clones were sequenced by immunoSEQ multiplex PCR, and TCRdb holds only the in-frame ones, with some missing. This sample has roughly 200,000 clones, with roughly four fifths found just once. This sample is part of a study of cytomegalovirus exposure and HLA in healthy donors. The chain links TRBV30 to TRBJ2-1; D unclear. This TCR derives from a man between 50 and 59 years old in good health and CMV-seronegative. Sequenced: PBMCs. The CDR3 here is CAWSVGFIVSNEQFF. CDR3 sequence (DNA): TGTGCCTGGAGTGTTGGCTTTATCGTCAGCAATGAGCAGTTCTTC.